This T cell receptor (beta chain) was retrieved from a study of blood T cell repertoires in COVID-19 (dated by TCRdb to about 2020). Context from the whole study: The collaborator samples originated in the United States, Italy and Spain and spanned the acute and convalescent phases of COVID-19. The repertoires were released in a freely available public database meant as a resource for research on the immune response to SARS-CoV-2. Samples were obtained from the ongoing ImmuneRACE study (first 160 participants) and from some 1,300 subjects provided by 6 global collaborators. Where available, HLA class I and class II types were taken from metadata supplied by the sample provider and were not determined by assay-based typing. Subjects who had been exposed to COVID-19, were actively infected with it, or had recovered from it provided the deeply sampled blood TCRbeta repertoires that made up the dataset. The prospective study material was composed of cDNA or gDNA derived from T cells, B-cell-depleted T cells, or PBMCs. A de-identified subject ID, COVID-19 status, age in years and sex were almost always included in the sample metadata. Paper-wide results and their limitations: The amount of clinical and demographic metadata varied by source and participant and was provided uncurated.

On this clone itself: Its binding antigen is unknown. The input lacks base qualities; no much larger clone sits a single base away.

V is cut back by 6 bases and J by 4 bases, with 9 bases in the junction unmatched. Measured from the cysteine to the phenylalanine, the CDR3 is 17 residues long. Of the read, only the CDR3 DNA is kept; its 51 bases are in frame from base 1. CDR1 SNHLY and CDR2 FYNNEI are derived from the germline V gene. Participants in the prospective study were enrolled through a virtual design, were aged 18 to 89 years, and lived in roughly 24 United States geographic areas. Cohort assignment in the prospective study relied on participant-reported clinical history from a screening survey and a study questionnaire. Mobile phlebotomists in the prospective study collected whole blood, serum and a nasopharyngeal or oropharyngeal swab from every participant. Over a roughly 2-month period, participants in the prospective study had the option of providing additional blood draws and questionnaires. Blood samples from the prospective study were shipped frozen or at room temperature prior to DNA extraction.

The immunoSEQ Assay, a bias-controlled multiplex PCR, was used to amplify TCRbeta CDR3 regions from genomic DNA. In the paper's pipeline: The number of nucleated cells in each sample was estimated from the amplification of reference gene primers within the assay. To quantify the absolute abundance of each unique TCRbeta CDR3 rearrangement, sequence reads were collapsed and filtered. For each sample, productive Simpson clonality was calculated as the square root of Simpson's diversity index across productive rearrangements. TCRdb re-hosts the immuneACCESS table, in-frame sequences only. Its copies lack some clones; in the studies checked, an unresolved V gene accounts for under half of them, and the cause for the rest is not known. That table furnishes V, J and clone size, whereas the DNA furnished D and trimming. The sample includes 220,000 or so clones, with just under 85% observed a single time. Together, the top ten hold approximately 1.3% of the sample.

The chain uses TRBV2 and TRBJ1-4, with 12 bases aligning to TRBD1. Sample: PBMCs or T cells enriched from blood (not recorded which). This receptor was obtained from a woman in her 40s with acute COVID-19. The DNA sequence follows: TGTGCCAGCAGACCCGGGACAGGGGGCGGAGGTAATGAAAAACTGTTTTTT. The translation is CASRPGTGGGGNEKLFF.